This TCR beta chain was identified during a study of shared clonotypes between healthy human individuals. CDR3 size: 13 residues. Per the germline V gene, CDR1 is MDHEN and CDR2 is SYDVKM. V was clipped by 7 bases and J by 1 base, with 10 bases between them. CD8 cells regarded as naive lacked CD45RO, were positively chosen for CCR7, and omitted terminally differentiated effector memory CD45RA+ cells. Samples underwent the assay at deep level. Only in-frame clones appear in the TCRdb table, and some are missing; sequencing was by immunoSEQ multiplex PCR. The table has a few million clones, about 93% seen once; the top ten hold about 1.7%.

The TCR was taken from a man aged 18 to 29 in good health. Some clones in this sample may be carry-over from other donors' samples. The sequenced sample was naive CD8+ T cells from PBMCs. The chain has TRBV28 and TRBJ2-5, with D unclear. The CDR3 DNA reads TGTGCCAGCACCGACCTGGTCCAAGAGACCCAGTACTTC. Amino acids: CASTDLVQETQYF.